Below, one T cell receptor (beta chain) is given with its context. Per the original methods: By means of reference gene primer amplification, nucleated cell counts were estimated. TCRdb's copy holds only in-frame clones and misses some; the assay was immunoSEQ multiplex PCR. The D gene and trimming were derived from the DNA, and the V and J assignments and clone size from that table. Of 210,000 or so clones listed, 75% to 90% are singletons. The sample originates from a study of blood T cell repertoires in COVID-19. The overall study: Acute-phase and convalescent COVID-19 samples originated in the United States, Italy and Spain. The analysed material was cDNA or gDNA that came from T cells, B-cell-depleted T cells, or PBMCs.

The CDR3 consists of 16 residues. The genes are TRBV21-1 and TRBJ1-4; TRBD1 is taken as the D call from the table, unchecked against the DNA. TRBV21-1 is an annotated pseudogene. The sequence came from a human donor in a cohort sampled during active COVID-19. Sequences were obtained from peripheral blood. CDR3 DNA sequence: TGTGCCAGCACCCCAAAGAGGGGACAGGGGGGTGAAAAACTGTTTTTT. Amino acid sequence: CASTPKRGQGGEKLFF.